The 10 T cell receptor beta chains listed next were all sequenced from one sample in a study of CD4 T cells in relation to SARS-CoV-2 and coronaviruses. Their target antigens are unknown. Measured with immunoSEQ multiplex PCR; TCRdb has only the in-frame clones, and not every one. The table shows just under 20,000 clones, with 60% to 80% occurring only once. CD4+ T cells from unexposed donors were obtained before the COVID-19 pandemic (2011-2018). Isolation of CD4+ T cells took place after around 11 days in culture. Source material: CD4+ T cells from PBMCs, cultured in vitro. All receptors come from a human donor in good health.

The chain uses TRBV7-9 and TRBJ2-1, with a possible D match to TRBD1 (5 bases). The CDR3 loop spans 15 amino acids. Deletions cut 5 bases from V and 7 bases from J, with 18 bases between. Germline V gives CDR1 SEHNR, CDR2 FQNEAQ (reference sequence). The CDR3 reads CASSPLPRVGNEQFF. CDR3 nucleotides: TGTGCCAGCAGCCCGCTTCCCAGGGTGGGGAATGAGCAGTTCTTC.

This CDR3 reads CASSSDRGTETQYF. In nucleotides, the CDR3 is TGCGCCAGCAGCTCGGACAGGGGGACAGAGACCCAGTACTTC. This chain links TRBV5-1 with TRBJ2-5; TRBD1 matches at 10 bases. Trimming cost V 3 bases and J 4 bases; bases outside gene matches: 3. CDR3 length: 14 amino acids. Germline CDR1 SGHRS, CDR2 YFSETQ.

The sample holds a few counts of this clone. This CDR3 reads CASSYRAPNLNQPQHF. DNA of the CDR3: TGTGCCAGCAGTTACAGGGCTCCAAACCTCAATCAGCCCCAGCATTTT. The rearrangement uses TRBV6-5 and TRBJ1-5; D gene uncertain. V shed 2 bases and J shed 3 bases, with 14 bases lying between them. The CDR3 covers 16 residues. Germline V gene sequence: CDR1 MNHEY, CDR2 SVGAGI.

This clone appeared a single time. This rearrangement joins TRBV21-1 to TRBJ2-2; the D call in the table, TRBD1, was not verified against the DNA. TRBV21-1 is designated a pseudogene. This CDR3 has 12 amino acids. For the CDR3, the DNA is TGTGCCAGCTCCACAGGAGCTGGGGAGCTGTTTTTT. Its translation is CASSTGAGELFF.

The genes are TRBV29-1 and TRBJ1-2; D possibly corresponds to TRBD1 (5 bases). Looked up from germline, CDR1 is SQVTM and CDR2 is ANQGSEA. This CDR3 has 14 amino acids. Trimming removed 3 bases from V and 2 bases from J, with 13 bases in between. The CDR3 region is CSVDRTPGNYGYTF. CDR3 nucleotide sequence: TGCAGCGTTGATAGGACACCCGGAAACTATGGCTACACCTTC.

This clone was recorded once. The chain combines TRBV7-2 with TRBJ2-3; TRBD2 matches 9 bases. The CDR3 covers 15 residues. Germline V lookup: CDR1 SGHTA, CDR2 FQGNSA. Losses at the gene ends were 7 bases for V and 6 bases for J; bases not matched to a gene: 11. CDR3 nucleotides: TGTGCCAGCACCCTTAGACGTCTAGCGGGGGATACGCAGTATTTT. This gives the protein CASTLRRLAGDTQYF.

In DNA, the CDR3 is TGTGCCAGCAGTGACTCTGGGGCCAACGTCCTGACTTTC. It is translated as CASSDSGANVLTF. The V gene is TRBV2, the J gene TRBJ2-6; D ambiguous. Trimming took 3 bases from V and 0 from J, leaving 0 bases between them. The CDR3 contains 13 residues. Germline CDR1 reads SNHLY; CDR2 reads FYNNEI. The full variable domain, rest sourced from reference TRBV2 and TRBJ2-6, is EPEVTQTPSHQVTQMGQEVILRCVPISNHLYFYWYRQILGQKVEFLVSFYNNEISEKSEIFDDQFSVERPDGSNFTLKIRSTKLEDSAMYFCASSDSGANVLTFGAGSRLTVL.

The chain has TRBV25-1 and TRBJ2-5; the D call may be TRBD1 or TRBD2 (5 bases each). The CDR3 extends over 14 amino acids. Germline CDR1 and CDR2: MGHDK and SYGVNS. V was clipped by 6 bases and J by 1 base, with 12 bases between them. CDR3 in DNA: TGTGCCAGCAGGACCCGGGGCGGCCAAGAGACCCAGTACTTC. Protein product: CASRTRGGQETQYF.

The chain recombines TRBV6-5 with TRBJ1-4; D is possibly TRBD1 (5 bases). With 2 bases removed from V and 8 bases from J, the gap between germline ends came to 12 bases. CDR3 length equals 14 residues. The germline gives CDR1 MNHEY, CDR2 SVGAGI. The CDR3 nucleotides read TGTGCCAGCAGTTACCGCATGGGGGGGGAAAAACTGTTTTTT. Its protein is CASSYRMGGEKLFF.

This clone occurred once. The chain couples TRBV18 to TRBJ1-6; D not resolved. CDR1 KGHSH and CDR2 LQKENI come from the germline V gene. V was cut by 1 base and J by 10 bases, with 17 bases left in between. The CDR3 runs 16 residues. The CDR3 DNA is TGTGCCAGCTCACCACAATCGAGGCCCCGCGAATCACCCCTCCACTTT. Encoded protein: CASSPQSRPRESPLHF.